This T cell receptor beta chain originates from a study of blood T cells in healthy people across ages. As for this clonotype: Its target is unknown.

Study results and limitations: Per million T cells, TCR beta diversity dropped roughly linearly as age increased. Estimated diversity, derived from one million T cells, was regarded as an underestimate.

A second PCR, run for roughly 7 to 11 cycles, used a sample-barcoded 5' primer plus a J-beta primer mix. All samples gave at least 2.5 million CDR3-containing paired-end reads. TCRdb redid the calling of the 5' RACE reads with MiXCR, one entry per CDR3 protein. The sample records approximately 1.5 million distinct CDR3 sequences, roughly 43% being singletons. Total RNA, at least 6 micrograms per sample, came from PBMCs. Between the trimmed V and J ends, which lost 3 bases and 8 bases, there was a span of 10 bases. Germline V lookup: CDR1 DFQATT, CDR2 SNEGSKA (reference sequence). The CDR3 consists of 12 residues.

Material for sequencing was blood. The rearrangement joins TRBV20-1 to TRBJ2-2, with D uncertain. This TCR came from a woman between 18 and 29 years old in good health. The CDR3 is CSARDRLGELFF. Here the CDR3 DNA reads TGCAGTGCTAGGGACCGACTGGGGGAGCTGTTTTTT.